This T cell receptor (beta chain) derives from a study of shared clonotypes between healthy human individuals (dated by TCRdb to 2020 to 2021). Regarding the study in general: The cohort included three men and a couple of women between 18 and 49 years of age. For each donor, three plates each were used for CD4 naive and CD4 memory, two plates were used for CD8 naive, and one plate was used for CD8 memory. To increase sequencing depth and limit assay-specific biases, TCR repertoire library preparation and sequencing were carried out by different laboratories using diverse techniques. Blood TCR repertoires of about 5 healthy adults were deeply sequenced to estimate repertoire size and the extent of clonotype sharing between individuals. Per donor, leukapheresis produced somewhere between about 0.9 and 9.5 billion PBMCs.

CD8 naive samples consisted of CD45RO-negative cells that were positively selected for CCR7, yielding a CD45RA+CCR7+ population without TemRA cells. The donors were healthy, HIV-negative adults with no recently reported acute infections or vaccinations. Every donor was a Caucasian adult living in Nashville, Tennessee, USA. Blood was obtained by leukapheresis, after which PBMCs were separated by Ficoll-Histopaque density gradient centrifugation and cryopreserved in liquid nitrogen vapor phase. Analytical flow cytometry was used to check the purity and quantity of every magnetically sorted T cell population. Genomic DNA was isolated from every sorted fraction and measured by UV absorbance on a Nanodrop 2000c. In the case of this clone: What this receptor recognizes is not known. No much larger clonotype is one base removed from it; base qualities were not supplied.

Its CDR3 holds 17 amino acids, cysteine through phenylalanine. CDR3 DNA is the only sequence kept; it has 51 bases, read in frame from the first base. After removal of 0 bases from V and 0 bases from J, the junction retains 6 bases not matched to a gene. CDR1 and CDR2, looked up from the germline V gene, are SGDLS and YYNGEE. Using the deep immunoSEQ assay, TCR CDR3 regions were amplified from genomic DNA by multiplex PCR. Extracted genomic DNA from each cell subset was spread evenly across all wells of several immunoSEQ 96-well plates, with each plate serving as a replicate. For sorted subsets, 150 to 250 ng of genomic DNA, equivalent to around 30,000 T cell genomes, went into each replicate PCR. The purified libraries were quantified using a Qubit 3.0 fluorometer, sized with a Bioanalyzer 2100, and then quantified again using the KAPA Library Quantification kit. Every immunoSEQ 96-well plate was sequenced on a separate single-read 150-cycle Illumina NextSeq 550 flow cell. The source study handled its data this way. Because only junctional sequences without quality scores were contained in the immunoSEQ output, filtering matching that applied to full-length reads could not be performed. To assign V/J genes and CDR3, sequences were annotated against IMGT germline references using PyIR, a Python wrapper for IgBLAST v1.9. Reads were filtered out if the reads had weak V/J assignments (E-value above 1e-6), no CDR3, stop codons, out-of-frame junctions, or ambiguous translated residues. V3J clonotypes were defined as sequences sharing the same inferred V gene, J gene, and CDR3 amino acid sequence. The percentage overlap between two repertoires was calculated by dividing the number of shared unique clonotypes by the size of the smaller repertoire. Repertoire richness was assessed with RTK rarefaction, the Chao1 estimator, and Recon v2.1 estimates of unobserved clonotypes. Generation probabilities for all TCRbeta clonotypes obtained by the gDNA method from four donors were computed using OLGA. What TCRdb holds here is the immuneACCESS table cut down to in-frame rearrangements. Part of the clones is not present; checked against another copy, under half of the missing clones reflect an unresolved V gene, and the others are unexplained. That table furnishes V, J and clone size, whereas the DNA furnished D and trimming. The sample table records about 2.1 million clones; just under 95% of these occur just once. The ten largest make up about 1.7% of the sample.

The investigation overall reported the following: Pairwise subsampling indicated that sequencing depth was expected to affect the degree of clonotype sharing among donors. Sampling was limited to blood, and TCR repertoires in tissue likely differ from TCR repertoires in blood. Higher generation probabilities were observed for clonotypes shared by all four sorted-subset donors than for non-shared clonotypes. The small number of donors limited the genetic and exposure-history diversity represented. Incomplete sequencing was indicated by rarefaction of sorted-subset datasets, despite the large sequencing depth. Naive subsets generally had larger estimated clonotype richness than memory subsets. Sharing across a handful of donors was observed for about 4.8% of naive CD4, less than 4% of naive CD8, over 2% of memory CD4, and roughly 0.4% of memory CD8 clonotypes.

The V and J segments used are TRBV9 and TRBJ1-1; TRBD1 matches 9 bases in the middle. This TCR was recovered from a man aged 18 to 30 in good health. Some clones in this sample may be carry-over from other donors' samples. What was sequenced was naive CD8+ T cells from PBMCs. In light of the paper, this sample's cell subset or site label describes: CD45RA+CCR7+. The CDR3 here reads CASSVVRQGGLNTEAFF. The sequenced DNA is TGTGCCAGCAGCGTAGTTAGACAGGGGGGCTTGAACACTGAAGCTTTCTTT. Reference TRBV9 and TRBJ1-1 genes cover what lies past the CDR3, so the full variable domain is DSGVTQTPKHLITATGQRVTLRCSPRSGDLSVYWYQQSLDQGLQFLIQYYNGEERAKGNILERFSAQQFPDLHSELNLSSLELGDSALYFCASSVVRQGGLNTEAFFGQGTRLTVV.